The source of this T cell receptor (beta chain) is a study of control samples from healthy donors and cancer patients. In germline, CDR1 is MNHEY, CDR2 SVGAGI. The CDR3 contains 12 residues. V was cut by 11 bases and J by 1 base, with 12 bases left in between. Assay used: immunoSEQ multiplex PCR; TCRdb lists only in-frame clones, some missing. The top ten hold 0.68% of the sample, which has some 160,000 clones, 80% to 95% seen once. The chain employs TRBV6-5 and TRBJ2-7, with D possibly matching TRBD2 (6 bases). This TCR was recovered from a woman in her 30s in good health. The sequenced sample was blood. The CDR3 DNA is TGTGCCGCCCGGGACTTATCCTACGAGCAGTACTTC. Residues: CAARDLSYEQYF.